This T cell receptor (beta chain) was observed in a study of memory CD4+ T cells and cytomegalovirus serostatus (dated by TCRdb to between 2017 and 2020). For context, the study as a whole: The roughly 35 healthy Belgian adults in the cohort included 9 who were CMV seropositive and roughly 25 who were CMV seronegative. The study sequenced CD4+ memory TCRbeta repertoires of a Belgian cohort with known cytomegalovirus serostatus to replicate a published TCR-based CMV serostatus classifier. General study outcomes and caveats: Only CD4+CD45RO+ memory cells were sequenced, in contrast to the original study, which included naive and memory CD4+ and CD8+ populations. Among the 150 or so previously reported CMV-associated TCRbeta sequences, 60 to 70 showed up in the CD4+ memory repertoires, with each one found in between one and five individuals. The original-framework classifier achieved a median bootstrapped AUC of roughly 0.95 with a 95% CI of 0.76-1.00 on the Belgian cohort. For CMV serostatus prediction, a median bootstrapped AUC of about 0.94 was reached with the original framework, and a median bootstrapped AUC of 0.91 was reached with a US-trained random forest. Results were interpreted as suggesting that the CMV-associated TCR signature is largely present in the CD4+ memory repertoire.

In the case of this clone: The antigen this receptor binds is unknown. No base qualities exist here, and no much larger clone lies one base off it.

Genomic DNA was extracted from sorted cells with the Quick-DNA Microprep Kit. Amplification of TCRbeta DNA was done with the immunoSEQ hsTCRbeta kit, following the protocol from the manufacturer. TCRbeta libraries were sequenced on an Illumina MiSeq instrument. On the authors' methods: Removing out-of-frame sequences left approximately 2,400,000 distinct TCRbeta sequences, an average of approximately 65,000 per individual. Each individual was scored using the number of some 150 previously reported CMV-associated TCRbeta sequences that the individual carried and the total number of productive distinct TCRbeta sequences. A beta-binomial model was reimplemented in Python, and random forests from scikit-learn, run with default parameters, were trained on data from the US cohort. Classifier performance on the Belgian cohort was summarized as median AUC with percentile confidence intervals over 10,000 bootstrap iterations. As stored in TCRdb, this immuneACCESS dataset retains in-frame rearrangements with V and J assigned. A fraction of the clones does not appear; measured against another copy, unresolved V genes explain less than half of the discrepancy, and the remainder lacks a known reason. V, J and clone size are taken as reported in that table, and D and trimming were inferred from the DNA itself. The sample includes about 80,000 clones, with 80% observed a single time. Of the sample, 0.78% falls within the top ten clones.

CDR1 MNHEY and CDR2 SVGAGI were looked up in the germline V gene. The CDR3 runs 15 amino acids, cysteine and phenylalanine included. The kept DNA is CDR3 alone, 45 bases in frame from the first base. Trimming leaves V shorter by 5 bases and J shorter by 5 bases, with the junction holding 8 bases beyond the gene matches. Single viable CD3+CD4+CD8-CD45RO+ cells were sorted as memory CD4+ T cells on a FACSAria II. CMV serostatus was assessed using a Roche Elecsys assay, by which serum IgG against CMV pp150, pp28, p38 and p52 was detected. Following thawing, total CD4+ T cells were enriched through positive selection using CD4 magnetic microbeads. The samples came from a different study that was designed specifically to examine the CD4+ T cell memory repertoire. Peripheral blood mononuclear cells were isolated and cryopreserved following standard operating procedures; serum was stored at -80 °C. CD3-PerCP (BW264/56), CD4-APC (RPA-T4), CD45RO-PE (UCHT1) and CD8-Pacific Orange (3B5) antibodies were used for staining, and non-viable cells were excluded with Sytox blue.

The sequenced material came from memory CD4+ T cells from blood. The chain is encoded by TRBV6-5 joined to TRBJ1-5; 8 of the junction bases match TRBD1. The sequence derives from an adult in good health and CMV-seronegative. CDR3 protein: CASSPDRGGDQPQHF. The bases read TGTGCCAGCAGTCCCGACAGGGGAGGCGATCAGCCCCAGCATTTT.